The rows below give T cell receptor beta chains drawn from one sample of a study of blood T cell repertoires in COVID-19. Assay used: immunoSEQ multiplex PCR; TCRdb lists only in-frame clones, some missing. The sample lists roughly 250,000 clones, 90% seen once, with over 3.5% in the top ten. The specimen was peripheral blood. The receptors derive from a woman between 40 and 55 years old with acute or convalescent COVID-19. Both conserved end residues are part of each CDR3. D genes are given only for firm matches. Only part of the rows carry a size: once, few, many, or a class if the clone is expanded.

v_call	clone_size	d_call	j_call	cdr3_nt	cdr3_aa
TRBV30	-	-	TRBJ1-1	TGTGCCTGGAGTCAGAAGAACACTGAAGCTTTCTTT	CAWSQKNTEAFF
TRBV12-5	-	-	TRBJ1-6	TGTGCTAGCGGAAAAGACAGTGGCTCCTATAATTCACCCCTCCACTTT	CASGKDSGSYNSPLHF
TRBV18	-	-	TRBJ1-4	TGTGCCAGCTCGTCAAGGGGTGAAAAACTGTTTTTT	CASSSRGEKLFF
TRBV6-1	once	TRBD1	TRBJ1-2	TGTGCCAGCAGTGAAGCGGGACAGGGGGCTGGTGGCTACACCTTC	CASSEAGQGAGGYTF
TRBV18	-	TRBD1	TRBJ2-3	TGTGCCAGCTCACCAAAGGGACAGGGGGCAGATACGCAGTATTTT	CASSPKGQGADTQYF
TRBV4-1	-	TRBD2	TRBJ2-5	TGCGCCAGCAGCCAAGAGGCGAGGAGGCCTAGCGGTCCCCAAGAGACCCAGTACTTC	CASSQEARRPSGPQETQYF
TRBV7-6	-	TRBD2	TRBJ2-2	TGTGCCAGCAGCTTAGAGCTAGCGGCGAACACCGGGGAGCTGTTTTTT	CASSLELAANTGELFF
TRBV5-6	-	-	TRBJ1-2	TGTGCCAGCAGCTCCGTTGTGCAGGGCCACTATGGCTACACCTTC	CASSSVVQGHYGYTF
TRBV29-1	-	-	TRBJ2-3	TGCAGCGTTGGAGCGATCGGGACAACAGCAGATACGCAGTATTTT	CSVGAIGTTADTQYF
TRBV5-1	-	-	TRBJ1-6	TGCGCCAGCAGCGGATATCCTGGGACTGAGTATAATTCACCCCTCCACTTT	CASSGYPGTEYNSPLHF
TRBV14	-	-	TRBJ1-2	TGTGCCAGCAGCCAAGTCGATGGGCGGGGTAAGAACTATGGCTACACCTTC	CASSQVDGRGKNYGYTF
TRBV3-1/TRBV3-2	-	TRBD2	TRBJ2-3	TGTGCCAGCAGCCAAGATCGGGGGGGTTCGGATACGCAGTATTTT	CASSQDRGGSDTQYF
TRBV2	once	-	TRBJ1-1	TGTGCCAGCAGAGGTCGACAGTTCATGAACACTGAAGCTTTCTTT	CASRGRQFMNTEAFF
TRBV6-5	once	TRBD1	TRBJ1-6	TGTGCCAGCAGCCTGCAGGGGGCTAATTCACCCCTCCACTTT	CASSLQGANSPLHF
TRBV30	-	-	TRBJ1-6	TGTGCCTGGAGTATGGACTCTAATTCACCCCTCCACTTT	CAWSMDSNSPLHF
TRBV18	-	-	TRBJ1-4	TGTGCCAGCTCACCATACAGGGAGGGTGAAAAACTGTTTTTT	CASSPYREGEKLFF
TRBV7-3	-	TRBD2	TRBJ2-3	TGTGCCAGCAGCTTAGGGACTAGCGGGGATACGCAGTATTTT	CASSLGTSGDTQYF
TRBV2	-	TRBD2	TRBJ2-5	TGTGCCAGCAGCCCCAGACTAGCGGGGGCCCAGTACTTC	CASSPRLAGAQYF
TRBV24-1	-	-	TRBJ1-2	TGTGCCACCAGTGATCCTAGACAGAACTATGGCTACACCTTC	CATSDPRQNYGYTF
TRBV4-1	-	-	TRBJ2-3	TGCGCCAGCAGCCAAGTCGGAGGTCGTTCTAGCACAGATACGCAGTATTTT	CASSQVGGRSSTDTQYF
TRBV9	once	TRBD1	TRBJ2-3	TGTGCCAGCAGCCCTACAGGGGGCAGGGCAGATACGCAGTATTTT	CASSPTGGRADTQYF
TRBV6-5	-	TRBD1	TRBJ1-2	TGTGCCAGCAGCGCGGACAGGGGAGGCTATGGCTACACCTTC	CASSADRGGYGYTF
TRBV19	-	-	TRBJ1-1	TGTGCCAGTAGTATTTGGGCAGGGGCAGAGACTGAAGCTTTCTTT	CASSIWAGAETEAFF
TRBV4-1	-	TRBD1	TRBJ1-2	TGCGCCAGCAGCCTGCAACCCGGGACAGGGAGCCTAAACTATGGCTACACCTTC	CASSLQPGTGSLNYGYTF
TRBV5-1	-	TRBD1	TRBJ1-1	TGCGCCAGCAGCCCCGGGACAGGGTGGACTGAAGCTTTCTTT	CASSPGTGWTEAFF
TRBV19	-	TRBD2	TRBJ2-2	TGTGCCAGTAGTATACCGCCCCGACTAGCGGGGGGGCCCACCGGGGAGCTGTTTTTT	CASSIPPRLAGGPTGELFF
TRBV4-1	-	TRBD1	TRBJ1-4	TGCGCCAGCAGCCAGGAACAGGGGGTAGGAACTAATGAAAAACTGTTTTTT	CASSQEQGVGTNEKLFF
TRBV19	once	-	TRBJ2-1	TGTGCCAGTACCTGGACCGCCGGGAACGTTTACAATGAGCAGTTCTTC	CASTWTAGNVYNEQFF
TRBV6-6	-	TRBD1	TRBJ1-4	TGTGCCAGCAGACAGAGGGGGCGAGGGGAAAAACTGTTTTTT	CASRQRGRGEKLFF
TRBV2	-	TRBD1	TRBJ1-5	TGTGCCAGCAGTCCCGGGACAGGGGGATATCAGCCCCAGCATTTT	CASSPGTGGYQPQHF
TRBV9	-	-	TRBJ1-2	TGTGCCAGCAGCGTAGGGAGTTCTACTAACTATGGCTACACCTTC	CASSVGSSTNYGYTF
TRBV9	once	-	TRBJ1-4	TGTGCCAGCAGCGTAGCTCAGGGGAATGAAAAACTGTTTTTT	CASSVAQGNEKLFF
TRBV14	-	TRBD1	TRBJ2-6	TGTGCCAGCAGCCACAGACAGGGAGCTGCTGGGGCCAACGTCCTGACTTTC	CASSHRQGAAGANVLTF
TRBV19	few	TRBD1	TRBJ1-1	TGTGCCAGTAGTACGACAGGGCGGTCCACTGAAGCTTTCTTT	CASSTTGRSTEAFF
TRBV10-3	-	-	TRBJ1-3	TGTGCCATCAGCGGGGGGGGACGTTCCTCTGGAAACACCATATATTTT	CAISGGGRSSGNTIYF
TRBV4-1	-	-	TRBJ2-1	TGCGCCAGCAGCCAAGGGACAGTCAATGAGCAGTTCTTC	CASSQGTVNEQFF
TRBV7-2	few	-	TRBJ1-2	TGTGCCAGCAGCTTAGTAGCGATAAGCGACTATGGCTACACCTTC	CASSLVAISDYGYTF
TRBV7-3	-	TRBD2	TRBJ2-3	TGTGCCAGCAGTCAAAGACTAGCGGGGGAGACAGATACGCAGTATTTT	CASSQRLAGETDTQYF
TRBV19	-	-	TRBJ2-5	TGTGCCAGTAGGGCGGTCTTAGGGGGGGGGACCCAGTACTTC	CASRAVLGGGTQYF
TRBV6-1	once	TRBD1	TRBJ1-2	TGTGCCAGCAGTGAATTTGTACAGGGGGCTCTGATCTATGGCTACACCTTC	CASSEFVQGALIYGYTF
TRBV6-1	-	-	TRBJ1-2	TGTGCCAGCAGTACCCAGGGGACGTATGGCTACACCTTC	CASSTQGTYGYTF
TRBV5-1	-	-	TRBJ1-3	TGCGCCAGCAGCTTGGATCCTCCCTCAGGTGGAAACACCATATATTTT	CASSLDPPSGGNTIYF
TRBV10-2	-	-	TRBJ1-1	TGCGCCAGCAGTGAGTCGCGAGGGAACACTGAAGCTTTCTTT	CASSESRGNTEAFF
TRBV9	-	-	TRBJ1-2	TGTGCCAGCTACAAAGTTACCTATGGCTACACCTTC	CASYKVTYGYTF
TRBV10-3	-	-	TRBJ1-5	TGTGCCATCAGTGAGTTCCGACAGCCAAGGCAGCCCCAGCATTTT	CAISEFRQPRQPQHF
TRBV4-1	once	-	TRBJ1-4	TGCGCCAGCAGCCAGGTGGGACTTCTTAATGAAAAACTGTTTTTT	CASSQVGLLNEKLFF
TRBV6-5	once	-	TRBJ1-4	TGTGCCAGCAGACAGTCAACTAATGAAAAACTGTTTTTT	CASRQSTNEKLFF
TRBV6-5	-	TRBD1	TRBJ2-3	TGTGCCAGCAGTTACTCTATGAGGGGGACAGGAGATACGCAGTATTTT	CASSYSMRGTGDTQYF